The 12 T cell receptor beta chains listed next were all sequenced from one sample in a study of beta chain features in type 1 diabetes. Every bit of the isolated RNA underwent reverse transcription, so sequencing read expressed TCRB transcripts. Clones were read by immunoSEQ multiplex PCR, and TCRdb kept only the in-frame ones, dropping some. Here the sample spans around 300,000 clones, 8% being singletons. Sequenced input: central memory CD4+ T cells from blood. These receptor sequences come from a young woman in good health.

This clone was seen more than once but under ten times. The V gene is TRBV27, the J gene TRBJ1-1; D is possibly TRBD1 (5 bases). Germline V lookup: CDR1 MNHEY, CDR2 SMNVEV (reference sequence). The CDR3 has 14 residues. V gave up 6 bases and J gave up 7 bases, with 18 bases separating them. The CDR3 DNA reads TGTGCCAGCAGAGAGATGGGCGCCGGGGGTGAAGCTTTCTTT. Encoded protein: CASREMGAGGEAFF.

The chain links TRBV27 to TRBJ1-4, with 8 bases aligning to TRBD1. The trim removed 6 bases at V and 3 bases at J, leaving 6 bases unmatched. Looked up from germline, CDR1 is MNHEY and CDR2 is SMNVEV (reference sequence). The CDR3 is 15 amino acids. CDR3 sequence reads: CASRRDRGPNEKLFF. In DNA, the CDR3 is TGTGCCAGCAGACGCGACAGGGGCCCTAATGAAAAACTGTTTTTT.

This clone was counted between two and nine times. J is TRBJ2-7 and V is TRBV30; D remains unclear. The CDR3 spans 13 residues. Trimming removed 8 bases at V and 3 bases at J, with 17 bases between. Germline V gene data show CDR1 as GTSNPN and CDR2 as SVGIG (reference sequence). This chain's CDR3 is CASSHSPVYEQYF. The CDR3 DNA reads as TGTGCCAGCAGCCATTCCCCGGTCTACGAGCAGTACTTC.

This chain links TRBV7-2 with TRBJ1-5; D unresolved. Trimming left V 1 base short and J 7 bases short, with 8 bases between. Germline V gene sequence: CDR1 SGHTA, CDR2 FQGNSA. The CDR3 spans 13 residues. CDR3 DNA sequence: TGTGCCAGCAGCTTAGAGGTGGGGCAGCCCCAGCATTTT. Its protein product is CASSLEVGQPQHF. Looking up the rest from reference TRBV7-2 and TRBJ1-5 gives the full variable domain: GAGVSQSPSNKVTEKGKDVELRCDPISGHTALYWYRQSLGQGLEFLIYFQGNSAPDKSGLPSDRFSAERTGGSVSTLTIQRTQQEDSAVYLCASSLEVGQPQHFGDGTRLSIL.

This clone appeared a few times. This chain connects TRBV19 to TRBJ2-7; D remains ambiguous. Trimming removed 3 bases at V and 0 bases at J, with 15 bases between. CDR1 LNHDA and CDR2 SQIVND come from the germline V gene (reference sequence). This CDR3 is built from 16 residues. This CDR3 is CASSISSTRNSYEQYF. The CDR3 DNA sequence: TGTGCCAGTAGTATCAGCTCCACTCGGAACTCCTACGAGCAGTACTTC.

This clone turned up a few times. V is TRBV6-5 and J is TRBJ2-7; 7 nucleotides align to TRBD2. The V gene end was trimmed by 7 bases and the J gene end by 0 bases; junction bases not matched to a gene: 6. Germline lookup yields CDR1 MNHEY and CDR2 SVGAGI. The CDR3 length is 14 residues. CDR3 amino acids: CASKHSGVSYEQYV. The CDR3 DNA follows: TGTGCCAGCAAGCACAGCGGGGTCTCCTACGAGCAGTACGTC.

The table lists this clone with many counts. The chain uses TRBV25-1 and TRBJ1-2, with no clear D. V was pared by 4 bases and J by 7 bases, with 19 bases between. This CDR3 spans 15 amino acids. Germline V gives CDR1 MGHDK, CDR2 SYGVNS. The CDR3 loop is CASSAVEGASFGYTF. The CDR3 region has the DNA TGTGCCAGCAGTGCAGTCGAAGGAGCATCGTTTGGCTACACCTTC.

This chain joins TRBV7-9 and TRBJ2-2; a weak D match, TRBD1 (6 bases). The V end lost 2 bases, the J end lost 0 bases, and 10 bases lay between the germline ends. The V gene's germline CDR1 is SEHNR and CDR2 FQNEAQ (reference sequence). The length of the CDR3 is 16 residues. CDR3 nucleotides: TGTGCCAGCAGCTTACTAGGGACAACGAACACCGGGGAGCTGTTTTTT. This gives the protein CASSLLGTTNTGELFF.

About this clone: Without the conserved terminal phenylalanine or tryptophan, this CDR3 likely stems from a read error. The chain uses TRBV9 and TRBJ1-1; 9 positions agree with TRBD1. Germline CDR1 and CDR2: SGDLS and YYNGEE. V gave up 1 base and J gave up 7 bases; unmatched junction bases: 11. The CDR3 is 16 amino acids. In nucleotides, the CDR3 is TGTGCCAGCAGCGTAACCCCGACAGGGGGATCCGTTGAAGCTTTCCTT. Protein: CASSVTPTGGSVEAFL.

CDR3 nucleotides: TGCGCCAGCTCCTCCTCCTCGGGAGAGACCCAGTACTTC. Its protein product is CASSSSSGETQYF. This chain connects TRBV5-1 to TRBJ2-5; D unclear. V lost 7 bases, J lost 4 bases, and 14 bases lay in between. CDR1 and CDR2 from the germline V gene are SGHRS and YFSETQ. The CDR3 is made up of 13 amino acids.

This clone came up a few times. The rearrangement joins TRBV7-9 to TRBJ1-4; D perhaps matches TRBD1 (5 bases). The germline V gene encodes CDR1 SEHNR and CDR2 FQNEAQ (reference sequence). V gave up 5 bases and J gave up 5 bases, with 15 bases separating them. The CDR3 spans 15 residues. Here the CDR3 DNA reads TGTGCCAGCAGCCCTTTTGGGCCAGGGAATGAAAAACTGTTTTTT. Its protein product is CASSPFGPGNEKLFF.

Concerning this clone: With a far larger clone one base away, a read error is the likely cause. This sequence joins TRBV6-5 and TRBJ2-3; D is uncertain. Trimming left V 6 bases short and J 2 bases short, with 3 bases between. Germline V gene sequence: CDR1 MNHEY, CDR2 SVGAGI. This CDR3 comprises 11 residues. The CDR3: CASSHTDTQYF. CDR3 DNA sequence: TGTGCCAGCAGCCACACAGATACGCAGTATTTT.